The rows below give T cell receptor beta chains drawn from one sample of a study of graft-versus-host responses after intestinal transplantation. Antigens of these TCRs are unknown. Generated by immunoSEQ multiplex PCR, the TCRdb table keeps only in-frame clones and is missing some. In the table there are about 120,000 clones, about 95% of which are singletons. Source: unstimulated CD8+ T cells sorted from spleen or lymph node cells, taken before intestinal transplant. All receptors come from a human donor who received an intestinal transplant. CDR3s include the opening cysteine and the closing phenylalanine or tryptophan. The D gene is left open where the match is weak. Expanded clones get a size class; other rows say once, few or many, or leave the size out.

-,TRBV5-1,TRBJ1-5,TRBD1,TGCGCCAGCAGCCCGGGGACAGCCGGCGATCAGCCCCAGCATTTT,CASSPGTAGDQPQHF
-,TRBV5-1,TRBJ2-2,TRBD2,TGCGCCAGCAGCTTCGTGGGACTAGCGGGAGAGACCGGGGAGCTGTTTTTT,CASSFVGLAGETGELFF
-,TRBV27,TRBJ2-5,-,TGTGCCAGCAGCACTAGGGGGATACAAGAGACCCAGTACTTC,CASSTRGIQETQYF
-,TRBV18,TRBJ1-3,-,TGTGCCAGCTCCGGAGGGGGATACTCCGGAAACACCATATATTTT,CASSGGGYSGNTIYF
-,TRBV5-6,TRBJ1-2,TRBD1,TGTGCCAGCAGCTTGGAGGAGTCAGGGGGAGGCTACACCTTC,CASSLEESGGGYTF
-,TRBV7-8,TRBJ2-7,TRBD2,TGTGCCAGCAGCGGGGGGACTAGCGGGACCTACGAGCAGTACTTC,CASSGGTSGTYEQYF
-,TRBV2,TRBJ1-3,-,TGTGCCAGCAGTGGGGGACTTTACGGAAACACCATATATTTT,CASSGGLYGNTIYF
-,TRBV28,TRBJ2-1,-,TGTGCGCATCGTGGGGGCTCCTACAATGAGCAGTTCTTC,CAHRGGSYNEQFF
-,TRBV4-2,TRBJ2-7,TRBD2,TGTGCCAGCAGCCAATCGATAGCGGGAGAGGTCAGGTACGAGCAGTACTTC,CASSQSIAGEVRYEQYF
-,TRBV27,TRBJ2-7,TRBD2,TGTGCCAGCAGTTTATCCGCGACTAGCTCGACGCGCGAGCAGTACTTC,CASSLSATSSTREQYF
-,TRBV29-1,TRBJ2-1,TRBD2,TGCAGCGTGGCGGGAGAGCCCTCCTACAATGAGCAGTTCTTC,CSVAGEPSYNEQFF
once,TRBV27,TRBJ2-7,-,TGTGCCAGCAGTCCTCAGGGAGTCTCCTACGAGCAGTACTTC,CASSPQGVSYEQYF
-,TRBV27,TRBJ2-7,-,TGTGCCAGCAGTTTGGGGATTAGCTCCTACGAGCAGTACTTC,CASSLGISSYEQYF
-,TRBV28,TRBJ2-7,TRBD2,TGTGCCAGCAGACAGAGCGGGAGACGCTCCTACGAGCAGTACTTC,CASRQSGRRSYEQYF
-,TRBV4-3,TRBJ2-7,-,TGCGCCAGCAGCCAAGCCTCAGGGGGGAGCTACGAGCAGTACTTC,CASSQASGGSYEQYF
-,TRBV9,TRBJ2-2,-,TGTGCCAGCAGCGTAGAACCCGACAGGCCGCGCATGGGCACCGGGGAGCTGTTTTTT,CASSVEPDRPRMGTGELFF
-,TRBV11-1,TRBJ2-2,TRBD1,TGTGCCAGCAGCTTACAGGGGGCCAACACCGGGGAGCTGTTTTTT,CASSLQGANTGELFF
-,TRBV7-8,TRBJ1-5,TRBD1,TGTGCCAGCAGCTCGATGTCCGGGACAGGGGCTTATAGCAATCAGCCCCAGCATTTT,CASSSMSGTGAYSNQPQHF
-,TRBV19,TRBJ2-1,-,TGTGCCAGTAGTGCAAGACTAGAAGGGTTATACAATGAGCAGTTCTTC,CASSARLEGLYNEQFF
-,TRBV11-2,TRBJ2-4,-,TGTGCCAGCGTGGGGCACCCAGCCAAAAACATTCAGTACTTC,CASVGHPAKNIQYF
-,TRBV28,TRBJ2-6,TRBD2,TGTGCCAGCAGTCCTATTAGGGAGACTAGCGCGGAGGGCTCTGGGGCCAACGTCCTGACTTTC,CASSPIRETSAEGSGANVLTF
few,TRBV7-9,TRBJ2-4,-,TGTGCCAGCAGCTTAGGCGGGAACATTCAGTACTTC,CASSLGGNIQYF
-,TRBV7-9,TRBJ2-1,TRBD2,TGTGCCAGCAGCTCGGGACTAGCGGTCTACAATGAGCAGTTCTTC,CASSSGLAVYNEQFF
-,TRBV11-3,TRBJ2-5,-,TGTGCCAGCATAAGTCTTACAGAGACCCAGTACTTC,CASISLTETQYF
-,TRBV5-4,TRBJ2-2,-,TGTGCCAGCAGCTTGCGGGTTTCAGCCGGGGAGCTGTTTTTT,CASSLRVSAGELFF
-,TRBV28,TRBJ2-7,-,TGTGCCAGCAGGGGGGTAGGAGTCGAGCAGTACTTC,CASRGVGVEQYF
-,TRBV6-5,TRBJ1-2,-,TGTGCCAGCAGTTACTCCGGGGATGGCTACACCTTC,CASSYSGDGYTF
-,TRBV6-5,TRBJ1-5,TRBD1,TGTGCCAGCAGTTACTCAGGGGGCACTCAGCCCCAGCATTTT,CASSYSGGTQPQHF
once,TRBV4-2,TRBJ2-2,-,TGTGCCAGCAGCCGTGGCTTTTCGGGCACCGGGGAGCTGTTTTTT,CASSRGFSGTGELFF
-,TRBV12-1,TRBJ2-5,-,TGTGCCAGCAGCTTTCGGACCATGGGGGACTGCCGGTACCAAGAGACCCAGTACTTC,CASSFRTMGDCRYQETQYF
-,TRBV5-3,TRBJ1-4,TRBD1,TGTGCCAGAAGCTTCGGACAGGTTAATGAAAAACTGTTTTTT,CARSFGQVNEKLFF
-,TRBV4-1,TRBJ1-4,-,TGCGCCAGCAGCCAAGAAGGGACGGCAGTTGCAACTAATGAAAAACTGTTTTTT,CASSQEGTAVATNEKLFF
-,TRBV19,TRBJ2-1,-,TGTGCCAGTAGTATTGGTAGCGACTACAATGAGCAGTTCTTC,CASSIGSDYNEQFF
once,TRBV19,TRBJ1-1,-,TGTGCCAGTAGTATAGGGGGGGCTGAAGCTTTCTTT,CASSIGGAEAFF
-,TRBV30,TRBJ2-1,TRBD2,TGTGCCTTATATACTAGCGGGGAGGCCTACAATGAGCAGTTCTTC,CALYTSGEAYNEQFF